These 13 T cell receptor beta chains were sequenced from one sample in a study of blood T cell repertoires in COVID-19. The repertoire was sequenced with immunoSEQ multiplex PCR; TCRdb's copy has only in-frame clones and lacks some. The table records under 140,000 clones, less than 75% of them present only once. The sequenced material came from peripheral blood. Receptors were obtained from a woman aged 60 to 75 with acute or convalescent COVID-19.

The J gene is TRBJ1-6, the V gene TRBV28; TRBD1 is a possible D gene (5 bases). Looked up from germline, CDR1 is MDHEN and CDR2 is SYDVKM. CDR3 size: 14 residues. Trimming took off 6 bases at V and 3 bases at J, with 9 bases between the two ends. CDR3: CASRRQLYNSPLHF. CDR3 bases: TGTGCCAGCAGACGACAGCTCTATAATTCACCCCTCCACTTT.

The chain joins TRBV7-3 to TRBJ2-5; the D gene is possibly TRBD2 (6 bases). Germline assignment: CDR1 SGHTA and CDR2 FQGTGA. V lost 5 bases, J lost 3 bases, and 13 bases lay in between. This CDR3 is 14 amino acids long. In nucleotides, the CDR3 is TGTGCCAGCAGCAAAGGAGGGACGGAAGAGACCCAGTACTTC. This codes for CASSKGGTEETQYF.

The rearrangement uses TRBV15 and TRBJ2-1; 7 bases align to TRBD1. V shed 3 bases, J shed 8 bases, and the junction held 16 bases outside the gene matches. Germline-derived CDR1 and CDR2 are LNHNV and YYDKDF (reference sequence). This CDR3 is 17 amino acids long. CDR3 amino acids: CATSRSNRGFSSDEQFF. DNA of the CDR3: TGTGCCACCAGCAGGTCGAACAGGGGATTTTCTTCTGATGAGCAGTTCTTC.

The chain uses TRBV5-6 and TRBJ1-1; TRBD1 agrees at 9 bases. Germline CDR1 SGHDT, CDR2 YYEEEE. V dropped 0 bases and J dropped 5; count of bases not matched to a gene: 2. The CDR3 is made up of 14 amino acids. The CDR3: CASSLVGQGTEAFF. In nucleotides, the CDR3 is TGTGCCAGCAGCTTGGTGGGACAGGGAACTGAAGCTTTCTTT.

This chain uses TRBV3-1 (or the pseudogene TRBV3-2) with TRBJ1-1; a possible D gene is TRBD1 (6 bases). The CDR3 consists of 15 residues. V was cut by 4 bases and J by 2 bases, with 14 bases left in between. Germline V gene lookup returns CDR1 LGHDT and CDR2 YNNKEL (reference sequence). The CDR3: CASSPDWTANTEAFF. The DNA of the CDR3 is TGTGCCAGCAGCCCAGATTGGACAGCCAACACTGAAGCTTTCTTT.

The chain has TRBV28 and TRBJ1-6, with a possible D match to TRBD1 (5 bases). The CDR3 contains 16 residues. Germline assignment: CDR1 MDHEN and CDR2 SYDVKM. The V end lost 6 bases, the J end lost 4 bases, and 16 bases lay between the germline ends. CDR3: CASRERGGSYNSPLHF. The CDR3 DNA reads TGTGCCAGCAGGGAAAGGGGCGGTTCTTATAATTCACCCCTCCACTTT.

The chain couples TRBV19 to TRBJ1-6; tentative D call: TRBD1 (6 bases). The CDR3 covers 14 residues. V dropped 4 bases and J dropped 10 bases, with 14 bases sitting between them. Germline-derived CDR1 and CDR2 are LNHDA and SQIVND (reference sequence). In DNA form, the CDR3 reads TGTGCCAGTAGTAAGAGGACAGATCCCTCACCCCTCCACTTT. Protein: CASSKRTDPSPLHF.

This clone was seen a handful of times. This rearrangement joins TRBV5-4 to TRBJ2-7; perhaps TRBD1 as D (6 bases). From germline, CDR1 is SGHNT and CDR2 YYREEE (reference sequence). The CDR3 extends over 14 amino acids. Trimming pared 1 base from V and 4 bases from J, leaving 12 bases between. The CDR3 coding sequence is TGTGCCAGCAGCTTGAAGGACAGCTCTTACGAGCAGTACTTC. Residues: CASSLKDSSYEQYF.

V and J are TRBV19 and TRBJ1-6, with D tentatively TRBD1 (5 bases). The germline CDR1 and CDR2 sequences are LNHDA and SQIVND (reference sequence). The CDR3 spans 15 residues. The ends were cut back, 4 bases at V and 10 bases at J, with 17 bases in the middle. The CDR3 region is CASSTPPQGGSPLHF. CDR3 bases: TGTGCCAGTAGTACCCCCCCTCAGGGTGGGTCACCCCTCCACTTT.

The chain carries TRBV4-2 and TRBJ1-6; the D is unclear. The CDR3 is 17 residues long. With 0 bases removed from V and 0 bases from J, the gap between germline ends came to 9 bases. Germline assignment: CDR1 LGHNA and CDR2 YNFKEQ. The CDR3 nucleotides read TGTGCCAGCAGCCAAGACCATCGGAGCTCCTATAATTCACCCCTCCACTTT. Encoded protein: CASSQDHRSSYNSPLHF.

This sequence joins TRBV10-2 and TRBJ2-7; possible D gene TRBD2, 5 bases. Germline V lookup: CDR1 WSHSY, CDR2 SAAADI. V was shortened by 2 bases and J by 2 bases, with 10 bases between the two germline ends. The CDR3 runs to 14 residues. The DNA for the CDR3 is TGCGCCAGCAGTGAGGCCGGGATCCCCTACGAGCAGTACTTC. Protein: CASSEAGIPYEQYF.

The chain combines TRBV20-1 with TRBJ1-5, with 8 bases identical to TRBD1. Germline CDR1 is DFQATT and CDR2 is SNEGSKA (reference sequence). The length of the CDR3 is 15 residues. J gave up 4 bases and V 3 bases, and 8 bases lay outside the gene matches. In DNA form, the CDR3 reads TGCAGTGCTAGTGATACAGGGGGACCGAATCAGCCCCAGCATTTT. Its translation is CSASDTGGPNQPQHF.

V and J are TRBV7-9 and TRBJ1-4; maybe TRBD1 (6 bases). The V end was cut by 4 bases, the J end by 7 bases, with 16 bases between. Germline CDR1 SEHNR, CDR2 FQNEAQ (reference sequence). This CDR3 is built from 15 residues. This chain's CDR3 is CASSSSGGGSEKLFF. The CDR3 DNA is TGTGCCAGCAGCTCGTCGGGAGGGGGAAGTGAAAAACTGTTTTTT.